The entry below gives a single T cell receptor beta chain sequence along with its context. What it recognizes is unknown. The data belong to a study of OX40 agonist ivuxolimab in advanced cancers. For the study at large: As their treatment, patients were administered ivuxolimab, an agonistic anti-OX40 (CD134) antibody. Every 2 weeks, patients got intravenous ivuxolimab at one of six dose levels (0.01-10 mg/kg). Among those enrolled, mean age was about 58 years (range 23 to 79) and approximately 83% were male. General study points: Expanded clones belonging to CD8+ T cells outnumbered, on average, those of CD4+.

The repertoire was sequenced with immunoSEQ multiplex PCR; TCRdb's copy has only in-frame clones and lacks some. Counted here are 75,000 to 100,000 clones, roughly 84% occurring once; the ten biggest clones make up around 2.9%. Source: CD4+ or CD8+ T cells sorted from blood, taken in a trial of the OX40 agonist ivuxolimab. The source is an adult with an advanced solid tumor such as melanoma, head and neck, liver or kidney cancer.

CDR3: CASSFRAGSSPLHF. CDR3 DNA: TGTGCCAGCAGTTTTCGGGCAGGTAGTTCACCCCTCCACTTT. The rearrangement joins TRBV28 to TRBJ1-6; D gene unclear. This CDR3 region has 14 residues. V was cut by 3 bases and J by 9 bases, with 12 bases left in between. Per the germline V gene, CDR1 is MDHEN and CDR2 is SYDVKM.